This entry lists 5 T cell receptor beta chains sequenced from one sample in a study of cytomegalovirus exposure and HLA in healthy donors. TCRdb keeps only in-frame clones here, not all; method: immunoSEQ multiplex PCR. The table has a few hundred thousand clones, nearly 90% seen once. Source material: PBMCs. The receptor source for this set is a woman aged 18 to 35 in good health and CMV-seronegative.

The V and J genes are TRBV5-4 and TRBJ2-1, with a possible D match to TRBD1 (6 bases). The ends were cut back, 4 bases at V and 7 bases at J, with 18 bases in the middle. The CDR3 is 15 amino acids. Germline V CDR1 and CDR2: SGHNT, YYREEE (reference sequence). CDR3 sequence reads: CASSPDRTVGNEQFF. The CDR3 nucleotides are TGTGCCAGCAGCCCCGACAGGACCGTGGGGAATGAGCAGTTCTTC.

CDR3 sequence: CASSLPTFLRDSPLHF. CDR3 nucleotide sequence: TGCGCCAGCAGCCTCCCCACCTTCCTGAGGGATTCACCCCTCCACTTT. The V and J genes are TRBV10-2 and TRBJ1-6, with unresolved D. The CDR3 has 16 residues. Per germline, CDR1 WSHSY and CDR2 SAAADI. V was shortened by 6 bases and J by 8 bases, with 20 bases between the two germline ends.

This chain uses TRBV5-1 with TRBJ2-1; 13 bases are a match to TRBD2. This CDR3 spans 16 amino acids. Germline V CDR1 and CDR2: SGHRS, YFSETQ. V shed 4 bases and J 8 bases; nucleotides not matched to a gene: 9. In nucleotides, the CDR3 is TGCGCCAGCAGCCTGCGACTAGCGGGGGGCCTGGATGAGCAGTTCTTC. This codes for CASSLRLAGGLDEQFF.

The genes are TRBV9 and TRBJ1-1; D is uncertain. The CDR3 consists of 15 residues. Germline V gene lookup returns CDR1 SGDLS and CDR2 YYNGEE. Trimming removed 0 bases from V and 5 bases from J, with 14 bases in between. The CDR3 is CASSVVEGGETEAFF. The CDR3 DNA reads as TGTGCCAGCAGCGTAGTAGAGGGCGGTGAAACTGAAGCTTTCTTT. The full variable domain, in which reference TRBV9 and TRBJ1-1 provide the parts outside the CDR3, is DSGVTQTPKHLITATGQRVTLRCSPRSGDLSVYWYQQSLDQGLQFLIQYYNGEERAKGNILERFSAQQFPDLHSELNLSSLELGDSALYFCASSVVEGGETEAFFGQGTRLTVV.

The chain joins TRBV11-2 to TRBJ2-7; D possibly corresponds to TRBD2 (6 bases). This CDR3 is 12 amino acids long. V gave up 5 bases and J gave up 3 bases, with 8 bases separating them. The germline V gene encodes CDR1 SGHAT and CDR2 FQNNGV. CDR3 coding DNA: TGTGCCAGCAGCGCGGGAAACTACGAGCAGTACGTC. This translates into CASSAGNYEQYV.